The 19 T cell receptor beta chains reported below all come from one sample, sequenced in a study of CD8+CD57+ T cells in acquired aplastic anemia. Those patients picked for sequencing had displayed CD8+CD57+ cell expansion on flow cytometry. Genomic DNA constituted the template upon which TCR beta VDJ and CDR3 profiling was performed. TCRdb reprocessed the reads via MiXCR and lists one record per CDR3 protein. The sample includes 150,000 to 200,000 distinct CDR3 sequences, more than 45% of them seen just once. The sample was sorted CD4+, CD8+, or CD8+CD57+ T cells (not recorded which) from PBMCs. The receptors come from a human donor with aplastic anemia.

This clonotype was counted many times. The DNA of the CDR3 is TGTGCCAGCAGCTTAGCTGGGGGCGGGAGCTACGAGCAGTACTTC. It codes for CASSLAGGGSYEQYF. The chain recombines TRBV7-2 with TRBJ2-7; a possible D gene is TRBD2 (7 bases). With 0 bases removed from V and 3 bases from J, the gap between germline ends came to 12 bases. The CDR3 is 15 amino acids. Germline V gene data show CDR1 as SGHTA and CDR2 as FQGNSA. The variable domain in full, with the rest retrieved from reference TRBV7-2 and TRBJ2-7, is GAGVSQSPSNKVTEKGKDVELRCDPISGHTALYWYRQSLGQGLEFLIYFQGNSAPDKSGLPSDRFSAERTGGSVSTLTIQRTQQEDSAVYLCASSLAGGGSYEQYFGPGTRLTVT.

This clonotype was counted between two and nine times. Its ends do not fully match the called genes, so a read error is possible. The chain recombines TRBV5-1 with TRBJ2-3; 9 nucleotides agree with TRBD2. This CDR3 is built from 16 residues. From germline, CDR1 is SGHRS and CDR2 YFSETQ. CDR3 DNA: TGCGCCGGCAGCTTGGTTGGGACTAGCATCCCAGATACGCAGTATTTT. Encoded protein: CAGSLVGTSIPDTQYF.

The sample holds many counts of this clonotype. The genes are TRBV24-1 and TRBJ2-7; 11 bases agree with TRBD2. Germline V gene sequence: CDR1 KGHDR, CDR2 SFDVKD. The CDR3 is 15 residues long. V gave up 4 bases and J gave up 4 bases; unmatched junction bases: 5. As DNA, the CDR3 is TGTGCCACCAGTGAAACAACTAGCGGGAGTTACGAGCAGTACTTC. Protein sequence: CATSETTSGSYEQYF.

This clonotype was observed a handful of times. The chain links TRBV2 to TRBJ2-5, with 10 bases fitting TRBD2. Unmatched junction bases numbered 8, after V lost 4 bases and J lost 0 bases. This CDR3 contains 17 residues. The germline V gene encodes CDR1 SNHLY and CDR2 FYNNEI. CDR3 in amino acids: CASSGGSGGLYQETQYF. CDR3 sequence (DNA): TGTGCCAGCAGTGGCGGTAGCGGGGGGCTGTACCAAGAGACCCAGTACTTC.

The chain couples TRBV27 to TRBJ1-1; D gene uncertain. This CDR3 region has 14 residues. V was pared by 3 bases and J by 4 bases, with 12 bases between. Per germline, CDR1 MNHEY and CDR2 SMNVEV (reference sequence). CDR3 amino acids: CASSFNWGATEAFF. CDR3 DNA sequence: TGTGCCAGCAGTTTTAATTGGGGTGCCACTGAAGCTTTCTTT.

This clonotype was observed many times. V usage is TRBV7-3 and J usage is TRBJ1-5; no firm D call. The CDR3 is made up of 13 amino acids. Looked up from germline, CDR1 is SGHTA and CDR2 is FQGTGA. V was trimmed by 1 base and J by 7 bases, leaving 8 bases between them. CDR3 bases: TGTGCCAGCAGCTTAATCCAGGACCAGCCCCAGCATTTT. Translation gives CASSLIQDQPQHF.

The table lists this clonotype with many counts. The rearrangement links TRBV19 to TRBJ1-5; D is unclear. V shed 6 bases and J shed 2 bases, with 17 bases lying between them. The CDR3 is 16 amino acids. Germline CDR1 reads LNHDA; CDR2 reads SQIVND (reference sequence). The CDR3 sequence is CASRSAVGKGNQPQHF. The DNA for the CDR3 is TGTGCCAGTAGATCCGCCGTGGGTAAGGGCAATCAGCCCCAGCATTTT.

The rearrangement links TRBV29-1 to TRBJ1-3, with D unclear. In germline, CDR1 is SQVTM, CDR2 ANQGSEA. The CDR3 runs to 11 residues. The CDR3 sequence: CRVAPGNTIYF. The CDR3 region has the DNA TGCAGAGTCGCCCCTGGAAACACCATATATTTT. Drawing the rest from reference TRBV29-1 and TRBJ1-3, the complete variable domain is SAVISQKPSRDICQRGTSLTIQCQVDSQVTMMFWYRQQPGQSLTLIATANQGSEATYESGFVIDKFPISRPNLTFSTLTVSNMSPEDSSIYLCRVAPGNTIYFGEGSWLTVV.

A word on this clonotype: The germline gene is not matched at one end of the junction; a read error may be the cause. This chain connects TRBV7-2 to TRBJ2-7; D uncertain. CDR3 length: 15 residues. Germline-derived CDR1 and CDR2 are SGHTA and FQGNSA. For the CDR3, the DNA is TGTGCCAGCAGTTTAGTCGCGGACCCCTCCTACGAGCAGTACTTC. This sequence encodes CASSLVADPSYEQYF.

Many counts were recorded for this clonotype. The rearrangement joins TRBV9 to TRBJ1-2, with D hard to call. The CDR3 spans 15 residues. With 0 bases removed from V and 0 bases from J, the gap between germline ends came to 9 bases. Germline assignment: CDR1 SGDLS and CDR2 YYNGEE. The chain's CDR3 is CASSVDPFTNYGYTF. Written as DNA, the CDR3 is TGTGCCAGCAGCGTAGATCCGTTTACTAACTATGGCTACACCTTC.

The rearrangement links TRBV29-1 to TRBJ2-1, with D hard to call. This CDR3 spans 17 amino acids. CDR1 is SQVTM and CDR2 is ANQGSEA in the germline V gene. V lost 3 bases and J lost 2, with 20 bases in between. The DNA of the CDR3 is TGCAGCGTTGACTCTCCTAGGACGTTGAGTGCCTACAATGAGCAGTTCTTC. Its protein is CSVDSPRTLSAYNEQFF.

This clonotype has a handful of counts. At one boundary the junction diverges from the germline segment, which might be a read error. This chain uses TRBV7-9 with TRBJ2-3; TRBD1 matches 8 bases. Per the germline V gene, CDR1 is SEHNR and CDR2 is FQNEAQ (reference sequence). The CDR3 contains 16 residues. In nucleotides, the CDR3 is TGTGCCCGCAGCCGAATCGGACAGGGAATCACAGATACGCAGTATTTT. Its protein is CARSRIGQGITDTQYF.

V and J are TRBV20-1 and TRBJ2-7, with 10 bases aligning to TRBD2. The CDR3 extends over 16 amino acids. V lost 4 bases and J lost 7; bases outside the gene matches: 16. Germline values: CDR1 DFQATT, CDR2 SNEGSKA (reference sequence). This CDR3 reads CSATDREREGLWEQYF. The CDR3 DNA follows: TGCAGTGCTACGGACAGGGAGCGGGAGGGCCTATGGGAGCAGTACTTC.

The genes are TRBV20-1 and TRBJ1-5; 7 positions match TRBD1. Germline CDR1 DFQATT, CDR2 SNEGSKA (reference sequence). V lost 0 bases to trimming and J lost 7 bases; unmatched junction nucleotides: 9. The CDR3 covers 15 residues. Written as DNA, the CDR3 is TGCAGTGCTAGAGATGGAGGGGGCGCAGAACAGCCCCAGCATTTT. Amino acids: CSARDGGGAEQPQHF.

This clonotype showed up just a few times. The J gene is TRBJ1-5, the V gene TRBV24-1, with D unclear. Germline assignment: CDR1 KGHDR and CDR2 SFDVKD. The CDR3 runs to 14 residues. V gave up 5 bases and J gave up 4 bases, with 11 bases separating them. CDR3 in amino acids: CATSAAGINQPQHF. The DNA for the CDR3 is TGTGCCACCAGTGCCGCAGGAATAAATCAGCCCCAGCATTTT.

Worth noting for this clonotype: This sequence may be a read error, since a much larger clone differs from it by one base. The chain is built from TRBV4-2 and TRBJ1-2, with no clear D. This CDR3 has 15 amino acids. CDR1 and CDR2 from the germline V gene are LGHNA and YNFKEQ. The chain's CDR3 is CASGQDPGAGYGYTF. CDR3 nucleotides: TGTGCCAGCGGCCAAGATCCGGGAGCGGGCTATGGCTACACCTTC.

This clonotype has at least ten counts. CDR3 amino acids: CASSLAVRGLAHYGYTF. The DNA for the CDR3 is TGTGCCAGCAGCTTGGCCGTCAGGGGTTTGGCTCACTATGGCTACACCTTC. The chain couples TRBV5-6 to TRBJ1-2; tentatively, D is TRBD1 (6 bases). The CDR3 contains 17 residues. Germline CDR1 SGHDT, CDR2 YYEEEE. V lost 0 bases and J lost 3, with 18 bases in between.

Only a few counts were recorded for this clonotype. The chain carries TRBV24-1 and TRBJ2-3; D call uncertain. The CDR3 is 13 amino acids. Germline CDR1 is KGHDR and CDR2 is SFDVKD. V lost 11 bases, J lost 2 bases, and 13 bases lay in between. CDR3 in DNA: TGTGCCATCCCCGGAGCGACCACAGATACGCAGTATTTT. It yields the protein CAIPGATTDTQYF.

This clonotype showed up many times. The chain links TRBV19 to TRBJ2-1, with 7 bases identical to TRBD2. The germline gives CDR1 LNHDA, CDR2 SQIVND (reference sequence). Losses at the gene ends were 2 bases for V and 2 bases for J; bases not matched to a gene: 6. The CDR3 is made up of 16 amino acids. As DNA, the CDR3 is TGTGCCAGTAGTATACTCCCTAGCGGAACCTACAATGAGCAGTTCTTC. This codes for CASSILPSGTYNEQFF.